The present TCR beta chain was sequenced within a study of Ad26.COV2.S vaccination and SARS-CoV-2 variants. Assay used: immunoSEQ multiplex PCR; TCRdb lists only in-frame clones, some missing. The repertoire holds a few hundred thousand clones, with roughly 85% as singletons. Concerning this clone: This sample includes further DNA sequences coding for the same CDR3.

Treatment here: some 20 received Ad26.COV2.S at low or high dose, single or two shots; about 5 received placebo; per-sample allocation not given. Sampling was performed 63 days after the first vaccine or placebo injection. The receptor was derived from a person aged 18-65 years who received the Ad26.COV2.S COVID-19 vaccine or a placebo. The specimen comprised peripheral blood, sampled in a trial of Ad26.COV2.S vaccine versus placebo.

CDR3 coding DNA: TGTGCCTGGAGTGTTGGGGGGGGCTACACCTTC. Its translation is CAWSVGGGYTF. The chain recombines TRBV30 with TRBJ1-2; possible D gene TRBD1, 5 bases. Germline V lookup: CDR1 GTSNPN, CDR2 SVGIG (reference sequence). This CDR3 contains 11 residues. Trimming took off 0 bases at V and 8 bases at J, with 7 bases between the two ends.